This TCR beta chain was obtained from a study of T cells after yellow fever vaccination. TCRdb ran MiXCR on the 5' RACE reads and lists one entry per CDR3 protein. The data contain 100,000 to 150,000 distinct CDR3 sequences, 7.5% to 10% of them singletons. The germline V and J ends were trimmed by 0 bases and 8 bases, with 16 bases remaining between them. This CDR3 comprises 15 residues. In germline, CDR1 is MGHRA, CDR2 YSYEKL. A word on this clonotype: Its cognate antigen is unknown.

Study findings and constraints: The secondary response peaked faster, at day 5 versus 15, but was weaker.

This TCR was sampled from a young man who received the YFV17D yellow fever vaccine. J is TRBJ1-2 and V is TRBV4-1; no definite D call. The source material was CD8+ T cells sorted from PBMCs, sampled on the day of the yellow fever booster vaccination. CDR3 nucleotides: TGCGCCAGCAGCCAAGAGGCACCCACCCGCCGGGGCTACACCTTC. As protein: CASSQEAPTRRGYTF.